This T cell receptor (beta chain) derives from a study of response to subunit inactivated influenza vaccine. Notes on the study in general: Authors suggested each seasonal flu vaccination may recruit only limited numbers of new T cells.

In the case of this clonotype: Its antigen is not known.

MiXCR was run by TCRdb on the RT-PCR reads, yielding one entry per CDR3 protein. The table has more than 600,000 distinct CDR3 sequences, approximately 17% seen once. The input for sequencing was PBMCs from blood, taken 4 to 6 days after vaccination. This clonotype was obtained from a man in his fifties or sixties who received an inactivated influenza vaccine.

CDR3 DNA sequence: TGTGCCAGCAGCTTAGGCCCAGGGGTGGGCGAGACCCAGTACTTC. This codes for CASSLGPGVGETQYF. The rearrangement joins TRBV7-8 to TRBJ2-5; D might be TRBD1 (6 bases). CDR1 and CDR2 from the germline V gene are SGHVS and FQNEAQ. V lost 1 base and J lost 5, with 14 bases in between. The CDR3 is 15 amino acids.